The 2 T cell receptor beta chains below were found in one sample sequenced in a study of cytomegalovirus exposure and HLA in healthy donors. 13 Jbeta primers and 60 Vbeta primers were used for the PCR. Measured with immunoSEQ multiplex PCR; TCRdb has only the in-frame clones, and not every one. Altogether more than 95,000 clones are present, 60% to 70% being singletons, with the ten largest covering just under 9.5%. The sequencing sample was made of PBMCs. Source of these receptors: a woman between 35 and 50 years old in good health and CMV-seropositive.

The chain combines TRBV18 with TRBJ2-3; 14 bases fit TRBD2. Germline assignment: CDR1 KGHSH and CDR2 LQKENI. This CDR3 has 18 residues. J lost 6 bases, V lost 0 bases, and 8 bases had no gene match. CDR3 loop: CASSPPGLAGARKDTQYF. The CDR3 DNA sequence: TGTGCCAGCTCACCACCGGGACTAGCGGGAGCAAGGAAGGATACGCAGTATTTT.

This clone was observed a single time. The J gene is TRBJ1-2, the V gene TRBV6-6; D perhaps matches TRBD1 (5 bases). Trimming pared 6 bases from V and 6 bases from J, leaving 17 bases between. CDR1 is MNHNY and CDR2 is SVGAGI in the germline V gene (reference sequence). The CDR3 sequence is 14 residues long. CDR3 bases: TGTGCCAGCAGCACTGTTATCAGGGCTGATGGCTACACCTTC. As protein: CASSTVIRADGYTF.